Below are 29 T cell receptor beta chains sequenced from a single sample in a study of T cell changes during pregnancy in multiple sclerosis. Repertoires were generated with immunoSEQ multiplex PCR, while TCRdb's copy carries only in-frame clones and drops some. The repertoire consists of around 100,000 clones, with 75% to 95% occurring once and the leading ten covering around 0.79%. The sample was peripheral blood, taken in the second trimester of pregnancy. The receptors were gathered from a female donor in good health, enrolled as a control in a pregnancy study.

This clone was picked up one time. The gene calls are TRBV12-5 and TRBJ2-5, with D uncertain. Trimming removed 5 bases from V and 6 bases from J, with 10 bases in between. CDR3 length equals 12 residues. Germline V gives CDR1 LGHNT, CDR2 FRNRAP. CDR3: CASGVADQTQYF. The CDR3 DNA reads TGTGCTAGTGGTGTAGCTGATCAGACCCAGTACTTC.

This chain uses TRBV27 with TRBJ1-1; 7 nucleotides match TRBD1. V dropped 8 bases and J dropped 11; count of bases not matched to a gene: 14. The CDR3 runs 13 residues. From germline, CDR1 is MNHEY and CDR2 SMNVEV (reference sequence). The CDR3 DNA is TGTGCCAGCGGGGTGCCAGCAGGGGGAGCCGCTTTCTTT. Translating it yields CASGVPAGGAAFF.

The CDR3 sequence: CASSSFYEQYF. The CDR3 DNA reads TGTGCCAGCAGCTCTTTCTACGAGCAGTACTTC. V is TRBV7-8 and J is TRBJ2-7; unclear D gene. Trimming left V 4 bases short and J 3 bases short, with 4 bases between. CDR3 length equals 11 residues. Germline CDR1 SGHVS, CDR2 FQNEAQ.

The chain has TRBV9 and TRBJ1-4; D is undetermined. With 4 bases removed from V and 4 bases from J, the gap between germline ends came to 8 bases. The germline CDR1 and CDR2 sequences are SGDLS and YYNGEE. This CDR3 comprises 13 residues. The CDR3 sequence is CASSREGNEKLFF. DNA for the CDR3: TGTGCCAGCAGCCGGGAGGGTAATGAAAAACTGTTTTTT.

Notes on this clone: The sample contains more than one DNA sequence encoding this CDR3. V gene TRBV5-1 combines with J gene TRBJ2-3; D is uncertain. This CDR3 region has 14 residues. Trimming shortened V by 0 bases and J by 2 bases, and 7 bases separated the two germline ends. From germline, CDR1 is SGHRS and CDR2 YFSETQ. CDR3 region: CASSLGLDTDTQYF. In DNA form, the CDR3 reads TGCGCCAGCAGCTTGGGGCTAGACACAGATACGCAGTATTTT.

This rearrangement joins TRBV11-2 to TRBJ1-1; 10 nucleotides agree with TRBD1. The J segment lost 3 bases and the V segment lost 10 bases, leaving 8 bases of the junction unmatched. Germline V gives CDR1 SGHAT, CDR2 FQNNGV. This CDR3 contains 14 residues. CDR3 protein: CATGWGTGDTEAFF. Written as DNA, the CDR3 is TGTGCCACGGGGTGGGGGACAGGGGACACTGAAGCTTTCTTT.

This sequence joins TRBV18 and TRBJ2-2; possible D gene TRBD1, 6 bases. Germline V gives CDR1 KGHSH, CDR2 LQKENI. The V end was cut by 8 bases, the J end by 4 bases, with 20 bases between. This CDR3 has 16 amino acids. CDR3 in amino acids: CASPKGDTESTGELFF. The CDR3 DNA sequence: TGTGCCAGCCCAAAGGGGGACACGGAAAGCACCGGGGAGCTGTTTTTT.

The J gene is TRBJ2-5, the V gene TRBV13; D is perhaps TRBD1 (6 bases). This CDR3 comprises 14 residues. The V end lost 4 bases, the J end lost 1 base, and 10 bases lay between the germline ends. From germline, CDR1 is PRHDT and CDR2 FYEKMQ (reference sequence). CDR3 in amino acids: CASSYQGIQETQYF. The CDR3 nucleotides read TGTGCCAGCAGCTACCAGGGGATCCAAGAGACCCAGTACTTC.

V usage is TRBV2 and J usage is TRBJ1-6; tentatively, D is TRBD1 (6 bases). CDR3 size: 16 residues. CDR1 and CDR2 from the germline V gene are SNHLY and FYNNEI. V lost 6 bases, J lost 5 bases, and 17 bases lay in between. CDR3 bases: TGTGCCAGCAGGGTGGGGGGGCTTCTGGATAATTCACCCCTCCACTTT. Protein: CASRVGGLLDNSPLHF.

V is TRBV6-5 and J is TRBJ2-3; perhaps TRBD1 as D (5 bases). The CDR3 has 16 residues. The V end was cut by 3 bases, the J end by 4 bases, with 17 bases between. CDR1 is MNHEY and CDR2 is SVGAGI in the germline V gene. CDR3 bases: TGTGCCAGCAGTTATAACCCCTGGACACTTCCAGATACGCAGTATTTT. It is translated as CASSYNPWTLPDTQYF.

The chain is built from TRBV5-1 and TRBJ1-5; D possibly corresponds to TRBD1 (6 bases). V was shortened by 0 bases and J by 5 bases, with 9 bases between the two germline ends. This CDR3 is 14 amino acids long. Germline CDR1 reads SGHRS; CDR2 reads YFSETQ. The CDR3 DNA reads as TGCGCCAGCAGCTTGGGGACAGAGGATCAGCCCCAGCATTTT. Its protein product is CASSLGTEDQPQHF.

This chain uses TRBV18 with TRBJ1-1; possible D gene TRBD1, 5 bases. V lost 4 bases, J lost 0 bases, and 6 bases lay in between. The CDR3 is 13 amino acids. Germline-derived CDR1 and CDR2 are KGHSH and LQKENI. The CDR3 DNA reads TGTGCCAGCTCACTACAGGTGAACACTGAAGCTTTCTTT. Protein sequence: CASSLQVNTEAFF. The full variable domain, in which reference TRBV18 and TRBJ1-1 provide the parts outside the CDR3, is NAGVMQNPRHLVRRRGQEARLRCSPMKGHSHVYWYRQLPEEGLKFMVYLQKENIIDESGMPKERFSAEFPKEGPSILRIQQVVRGDSAAYFCASSLQVNTEAFFGQGTRLTVV.

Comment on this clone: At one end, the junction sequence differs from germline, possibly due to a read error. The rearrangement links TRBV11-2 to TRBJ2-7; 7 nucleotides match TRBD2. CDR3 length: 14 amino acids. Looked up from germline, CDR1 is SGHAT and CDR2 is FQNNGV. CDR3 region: CASSLAGGTYGQYF. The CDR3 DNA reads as TGTGCCAGCAGCTTAGCGGGAGGCACCTACGGGCAGTACTTC.

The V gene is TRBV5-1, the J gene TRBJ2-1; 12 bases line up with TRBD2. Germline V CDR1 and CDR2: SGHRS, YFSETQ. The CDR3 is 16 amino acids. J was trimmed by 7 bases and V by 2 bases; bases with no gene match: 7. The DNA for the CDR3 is TGCGCCAGCAGCTTACCCAGGACTAGCGGGGAGAATGAGCAGTTCTTC. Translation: CASSLPRTSGENEQFF.

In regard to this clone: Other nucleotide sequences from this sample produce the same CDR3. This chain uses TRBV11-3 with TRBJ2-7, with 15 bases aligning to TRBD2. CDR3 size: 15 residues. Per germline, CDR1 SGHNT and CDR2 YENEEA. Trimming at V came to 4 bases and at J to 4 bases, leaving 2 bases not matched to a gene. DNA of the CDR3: TGTGCCAGCAGCTCTGGACTAGCGGGAGGGTACGAGCAGTACTTC. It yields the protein CASSSGLAGGYEQYF.

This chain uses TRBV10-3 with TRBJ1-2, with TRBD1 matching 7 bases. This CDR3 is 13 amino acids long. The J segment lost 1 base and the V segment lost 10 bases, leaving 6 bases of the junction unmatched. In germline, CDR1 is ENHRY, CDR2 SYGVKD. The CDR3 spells CASRDSLNYGYTF. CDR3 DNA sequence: TGTGCCAGCCGGGACAGCCTTAACTATGGCTACACCTTC.

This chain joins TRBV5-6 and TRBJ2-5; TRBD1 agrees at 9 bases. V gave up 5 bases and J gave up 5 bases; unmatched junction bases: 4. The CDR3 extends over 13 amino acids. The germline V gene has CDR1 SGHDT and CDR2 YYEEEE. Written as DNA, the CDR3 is TGTGCCAGCAGTTCCGGGACAGGGGAGACCCAGTACTTC. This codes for CASSSGTGETQYF. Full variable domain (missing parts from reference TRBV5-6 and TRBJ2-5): DAGVTQSPTHLIKTRGQQVTLRCSPKSGHDTVSWYQQALGQGPQFIFQYYEEEERQRGNFPDRFSGHQFPNYSSELNVNALLLGDSALYLCASSSGTGETQYFGPGTRLLVL.

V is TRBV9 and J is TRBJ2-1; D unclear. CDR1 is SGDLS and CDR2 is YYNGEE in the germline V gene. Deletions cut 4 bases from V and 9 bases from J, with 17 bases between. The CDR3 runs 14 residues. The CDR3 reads CASSPSQRGGEQFF. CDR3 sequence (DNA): TGTGCCAGCAGCCCATCCCAGCGAGGTGGTGAGCAGTTCTTC.

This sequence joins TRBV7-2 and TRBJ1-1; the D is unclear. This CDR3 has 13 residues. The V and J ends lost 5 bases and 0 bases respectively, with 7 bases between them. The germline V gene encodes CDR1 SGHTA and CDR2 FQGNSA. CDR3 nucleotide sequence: TGTGCCAGCAGCGGCAGTCTGAACACTGAAGCTTTCTTT. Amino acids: CASSGSLNTEAFF.

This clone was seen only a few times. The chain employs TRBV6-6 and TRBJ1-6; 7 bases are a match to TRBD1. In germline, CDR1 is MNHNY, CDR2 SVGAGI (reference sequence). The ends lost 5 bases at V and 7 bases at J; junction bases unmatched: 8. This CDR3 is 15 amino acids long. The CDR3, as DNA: TGTGCCAGCAGTCGAAGACAGGGAGGCAATTCACCCCTCCACTTT. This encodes CASSRRQGGNSPLHF.

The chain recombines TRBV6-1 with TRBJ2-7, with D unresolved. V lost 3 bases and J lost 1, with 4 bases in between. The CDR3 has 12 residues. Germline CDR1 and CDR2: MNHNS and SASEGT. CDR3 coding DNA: TGTGCCAGCAGTGAGGAGTCCTACGAGCAGTACTTC. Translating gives CASSEESYEQYF.

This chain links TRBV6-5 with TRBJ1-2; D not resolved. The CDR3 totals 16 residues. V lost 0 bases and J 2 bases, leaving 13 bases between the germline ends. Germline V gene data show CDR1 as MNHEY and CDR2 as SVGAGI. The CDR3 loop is CASSYSYQANNYGYTF. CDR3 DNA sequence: TGTGCCAGCAGTTACTCGTACCAGGCGAACAACTATGGCTACACCTTC.

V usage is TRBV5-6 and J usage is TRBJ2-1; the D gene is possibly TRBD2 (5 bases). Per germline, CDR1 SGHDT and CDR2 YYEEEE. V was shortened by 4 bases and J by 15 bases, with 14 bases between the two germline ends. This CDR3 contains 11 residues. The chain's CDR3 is CASSLTTLRFF. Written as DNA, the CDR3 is TGTGCCAGCAGCCTGACTACCCTCCGGTTCTTC.

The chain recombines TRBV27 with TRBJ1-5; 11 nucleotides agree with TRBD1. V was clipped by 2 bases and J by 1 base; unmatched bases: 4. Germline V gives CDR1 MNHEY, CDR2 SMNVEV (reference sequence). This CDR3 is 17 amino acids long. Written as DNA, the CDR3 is TGTGCCAGCAGTTTACCCTGGACAGGGGGCAGCAATCAGCCCCAGCATTTT. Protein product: CASSLPWTGGSNQPQHF.

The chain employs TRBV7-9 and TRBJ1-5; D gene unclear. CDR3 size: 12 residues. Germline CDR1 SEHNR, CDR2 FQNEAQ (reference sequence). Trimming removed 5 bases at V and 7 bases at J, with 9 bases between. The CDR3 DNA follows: TGTGCCAGCAGCCCACTCGGGCAGCCCCAGCATTTT. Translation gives CASSPLGQPQHF.

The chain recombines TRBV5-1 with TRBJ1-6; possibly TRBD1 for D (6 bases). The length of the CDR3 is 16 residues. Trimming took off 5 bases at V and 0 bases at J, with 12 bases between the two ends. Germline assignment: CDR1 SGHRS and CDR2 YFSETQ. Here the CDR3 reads CASSGGRSSYNSPLHF. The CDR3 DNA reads TGCGCCAGCAGTGGGGGCAGGAGCTCCTATAATTCACCCCTCCACTTT.

Written as DNA, the CDR3 is TGTGCCACCAGCAGAGGGCAGGACGAGCAGTACTTC. It is translated as CATSRGQDEQYF. This sequence joins TRBV15 and TRBJ2-7; D ambiguous. With 1 base removed from V and 5 bases from J, the gap between germline ends came to 6 bases. Germline V gene sequence: CDR1 LNHNV, CDR2 YYDKDF (reference sequence). The CDR3 is 12 amino acids.

CDR3 in amino acids: CATSRDMGPPGGYTF. The CDR3 DNA follows: TGTGCCACCAGCAGAGATATGGGGCCCCCCGGTGGCTACACCTTC. V usage is TRBV15 and J usage is TRBJ1-2, with D perhaps TRBD1 (5 bases). Between the trimmed V and J ends, which lost 0 bases and 7 bases, there was a span of 15 bases. The CDR3 length is 15 residues. Germline V lookup: CDR1 LNHNV, CDR2 YYDKDF (reference sequence).

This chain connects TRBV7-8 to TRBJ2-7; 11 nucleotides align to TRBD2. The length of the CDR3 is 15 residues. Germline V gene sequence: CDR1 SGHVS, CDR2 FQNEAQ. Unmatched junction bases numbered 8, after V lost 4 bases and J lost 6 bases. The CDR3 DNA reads TGTGCCAGCAGCTCGATACTAGCGGGAGAGGGCGAGCAGTACTTC. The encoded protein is CASSSILAGEGEQYF.